This T cell receptor beta chain was obtained from a study of T cell changes during pregnancy in multiple sclerosis. Profiled with immunoSEQ multiplex PCR; TCRdb holds only in-frame clones, not every one. This table has 40,000 or so clones, around 91% appearing once. Trimming stripped 3 bases from V and 0 bases from J, with 8 bases between. This CDR3 has 14 residues. Germline V CDR1 and CDR2: LNHDA, SQIVND (reference sequence). The rearrangement joins TRBV19 to TRBJ1-1; possibly TRBD1 for D (5 bases). This receptor was taken from a female donor with multiple sclerosis, enrolled in a pregnancy study. The sample in question was CD8+ T cells from peripheral blood mononuclear cells, obtained in the second trimester of pregnancy. The CDR3 nucleotides are TGTGCCAGTAGTATTTGGGGGGTGAACACTGAAGCTTTCTTT. This codes for CASSIWGVNTEAFF.